This is a list of T cell receptor beta chains from one sample in a study of PD-1 blockade in classical Hodgkin lymphoma. Only in-frame clones appear in the TCRdb table, and some are missing; sequencing was by immunoSEQ multiplex PCR. The data show approximately 98,000 clones, around 89% seen once. The source material was peripheral blood mononuclear cells (PBMCs), sampled before the second cycle of nivolumab. These receptors all come from a human donor with classical Hodgkin lymphoma. The CDR3 runs from the conserved cysteine through the conserved F or W. D genes are given only for firm matches. Not every row has a clone size; where given, it reads once, few, many or a size class.

TRBV4-3	TRBJ2-7	.	.	CASSQDATGTYEQYF	TGCGCCAGCAGCCAAGATGCAACAGGGACCTACGAGCAGTACTTC
TRBV30	TRBJ1-2	TRBD1	.	CAWSSTGAAGYTF	TGTGCCTGGAGTTCTACAGGGGCAGCTGGCTACACCTTC
TRBV11-2	TRBJ1-4	.	.	CASSLDQRREKLFF	TGTGCCAGCAGCTTAGACCAAAGACGGGAAAAACTGTTTTTT
TRBV11-2	TRBJ1-4	.	.	CASSLLPQSGELFF	TGTGCCAGCAGCTTATTACCACAGTCCGGGGAACTGTTTTTT
TRBV21-1	TRBJ1-1	.	.	CASIRGGYTEAFF	TGTGCCAGCATCCGGGGGGGGTACACTGAAGCTTTCTTT
TRBV6-5	TRBJ1-4	.	.	CASSPQGRSEKLFF	TGTGCCAGCAGTCCACAAGGACGTTCTGAAAAACTGTTTTTT
TRBV6-1	TRBJ1-2	.	.	CATQGKNDYGYTF	TGTGCCACGCAGGGTAAGAACGACTATGGCTACACCTTC
TRBV19	TRBJ2-6	.	.	CASSPASGSGANVLTF	TGTGCCAGTAGCCCAGCGTCAGGGTCCGGGGCCAACGTCCTGACTTTC
TRBV27	TRBJ1-1	TRBD1	.	CASSLSRGPAPEAFF	TGTGCCAGCAGTTTATCTAGGGGGCCGGCTCCTGAAGCTTTCTTT
TRBV9	TRBJ2-1	.	.	CASSVGGSLGTQIYNEQFF	TGTGCCAGCAGCGTAGGGGGATCCCTCGGGACCCAAATCTACAATGAGCAGTTCTTC
TRBV4-1	TRBJ2-7	.	.	CASSQEQGRNYEQYF	TGCGCCAGCAGCCAAGAACAGGGACGAAACTACGAGCAGTACTTC
TRBV5-6	TRBJ1-1	.	once	CASSFQSFGTEAFF	TGTGCCAGCAGCTTTCAAAGCTTTGGCACTGAAGCTTTCTTT
TRBV4-3	TRBJ1-3	.	.	CASSQDRDWLGNTIYF	TGCGCCAGCAGCCAAGACCGGGACTGGTTAGGAAACACCATATATTTT
TRBV7-9	TRBJ2-7	TRBD1	few	CASSPRTGRSYEQYF	TGTGCCAGCAGCCCCCGGACAGGGAGGTCCTACGAGCAGTACTTC
TRBV11-2	TRBJ2-3	.	.	CASKQSGLLPEGTDTQYF	TGTGCCAGCAAACAATCCGGGCTACTCCCCGAGGGCACAGATACGCAGTATTTT
TRBV4-1	TRBJ2-1	TRBD2	many	CASSPTSGTWNNEQFF	TGCGCCAGCAGCCCGACTAGCGGGACCTGGAACAATGAGCAGTTCTTC
TRBV28	TRBJ1-2	.	.	CASSGVNYGYTF	TGTGCCAGCAGCGGGGTTAACTATGGCTACACCTTC
TRBV19	TRBJ2-2	.	.	CASSSSEGQNTGELFF	TGTGCCAGTAGTAGCTCAGAGGGTCAAAACACCGGGGAGCTGTTTTTT
TRBV2	TRBJ1-1	.	.	CASSERATEAFF	TGTGCCAGCAGTGAAAGGGCGACTGAAGCTTTCTTT
TRBV5-4	TRBJ2-1	.	.	CASSVAQRNEQFF	TGTGCCAGCAGCGTGGCTCAGCGGAATGAGCAGTTCTTC
TRBV15	TRBJ2-7	.	.	CATSRGRSYNEQYF	TGTGCCACCAGCAGGGGAAGGAGTTACAACGAGCAGTACTTC
TRBV11-2	TRBJ1-1	.	.	CASSYLDGNTEAFF	TGTGCCAGCAGCTACCTCGACGGAAACACTGAAGCTTTCTTT
TRBV5-1	TRBJ2-1	TRBD2	.	CASSGGTSGTVLYNEQFF	TGCGCCAGCAGCGGGGGGACTAGCGGCACAGTCTTATACAATGAGCAGTTCTTC
TRBV15	TRBJ2-7	TRBD1	once	CATSRDGQVASQYF	TGTGCCACCAGCAGAGATGGACAGGTCGCTTCTCAGTACTTC
TRBV29-1	TRBJ2-7	TRBD2	.	CSAKGGSQSYEQYF	TGCAGCGCCAAGGGCGGGAGTCAATCCTACGAGCAGTACTTC
TRBV9	TRBJ2-1	.	.	CASSVRPRSSSYNEQFF	TGTGCCAGCAGCGTTAGACCGAGATCGAGCTCCTACAATGAGCAGTTCTTC
TRBV9	TRBJ2-7	TRBD1	.	CASSVGGTASSEQYF	TGTGCCAGCAGCGTAGGGGGGACAGCCTCATCCGAGCAGTACTTC
TRBV27	TRBJ1-1	TRBD1	.	CASSRRTGENEAFF	TGTGCCAGCAGTCGTCGGACAGGGGAGAATGAAGCTTTCTTT
TRBV7-8	TRBJ2-7	.	.	CASSLAGSSYEQYF	TGTGCCAGCAGCTTAGCTGGCAGCTCCTACGAGCAGTACTTC
TRBV6-5	TRBJ2-2	TRBD2	.	CASSYYAGGAGELFF	TGTGCCAGCAGTTACTATGCGGGAGGAGCCGGGGAGCTGTTTTTT
TRBV29-1	TRBJ2-6	TRBD2	.	CSVLPRGAGANVLTF	TGCAGCGTTCTCCCCCGGGGGGCTGGGGCCAACGTCCTGACTTTC
TRBV7-7	TRBJ2-1	.	.	CASSRGLGASEQFF	TGTGCTAGCAGCCGAGGCTTAGGCGCCAGTGAGCAGTTCTTC
TRBV2	TRBJ2-7	.	.	CASRPLGLSSYEQYF	TGTGCCAGCAGACCCCTGGGACTTAGCTCCTACGAGCAGTACTTC
TRBV28	TRBJ1-3	TRBD1	.	CASSLFYRGGNTIYF	TGTGCCAGCAGTTTATTCTACAGGGGCGGAAACACCATATATTTT
TRBV6-5	TRBJ2-7	.	.	CASSSLKSYEQYF	TGTGCCAGCAGTTCTCTAAAAAGTTACGAGCAGTACTTC
TRBV5-4	TRBJ2-5	.	.	CASSTIRTETQYF	TGTGCCAGCAGCACCATTCGGACGGAGACCCAGTACTTC
TRBV6-5	TRBJ2-7	TRBD1	.	CASRYRDRGTYEQYF	TGTGCCAGCAGGTATCGGGACAGGGGAACCTACGAGCAGTACTTC
TRBV28	TRBJ1-2	.	few	CASRRPPYGYTF	TGTGCCAGCAGACGACCGCCTTATGGCTACACCTTC
TRBV5-1	TRBJ2-5	TRBD2	.	CASSLGPSGPLETQYF	TGCGCCAGCAGCTTGGGGCCTAGCGGTCCACTGGAGACCCAGTACTTC
TRBV19	TRBJ2-3	.	few	CASSIFFTGRGRDTQYF	TGTGCCAGTAGTATTTTTTTTACAGGGAGGGGGAGAGATACGCAGTATTTT
TRBV27	TRBJ1-4	TRBD1	.	CASSPLTSIGTGKNEKLFF	TGTGCCAGCAGTCCACTTACCTCAATCGGGACAGGGAAGAATGAAAAACTGTTTTTT
TRBV29-1	TRBJ2-3	.	.	CSVEARAVVDTQYF	TGCAGCGTTGAGGCGAGGGCCGTTGTGGATACGCAGTATTTT
TRBV5-6	TRBJ2-7	TRBD1	.	CASSKDRDTHYEQYF	TGTGCCAGCAGCAAAGACAGGGATACGCACTACGAGCAGTACTTC
TRBV19	TRBJ2-1	.	few	CASSSWREMKSYNEQFF	TGTGCCAGTAGTAGTTGGAGGGAGATGAAGTCCTACAATGAGCAGTTCTTC
TRBV30	TRBJ1-6	TRBD1	few	CAWASGTGSSPLHF	TGTGCCTGGGCGTCAGGGACAGGGAGTTCACCCCTCCACTTT
TRBV27	TRBJ1-5	.	.	CASKYQGGRFSNQPQHF	TGTGCCAGTAAGTACCAAGGGGGGCGCTTCAGCAATCAGCCCCAGCATTTT
TRBV7-9	TRBJ2-1	.	.	CASSERGSSYNEQFF	TGTGCCAGCAGCGAACGGGGGAGCTCCTACAATGAGCAGTTCTTC
TRBV18	TRBJ2-1	.	.	CASSPLSGAGKQFF	TGTGCCAGCTCACCACTATCCGGGGCTGGAAAGCAGTTCTTC
TRBV30	TRBJ1-4	.	.	CAWSGDPNEKLFF	TGTGCCTGGAGTGGGGATCCCAATGAAAAACTGTTTTTT
TRBV5-5	TRBJ2-5	.	.	CASRLQAGETQYF	TGTGCCAGCAGATTACAGGCAGGGGAGACCCAGTACTTC
TRBV19	TRBJ1-3	.	.	CASSKEGTAFSGNTIYF	TGTGCCAGTAGCAAAGAGGGCACAGCCTTCTCTGGAAACACCATATATTTT
TRBV7-2	TRBJ1-4	.	.	CASSSTGTNEKLFF	TGTGCCAGCAGCTCAACAGGGACTAATGAAAAACTGTTTTTT
TRBV2	TRBJ1-1	.	.	CASSEDLVEDAFF	TGTGCCAGCAGTGAAGACCTCGTCGAGGATGCTTTCTTT